The clone carrying this T cell receptor (beta chain) was seen ten or more times. These data belong to a study of CD8+CD57+ T cells in acquired aplastic anemia. The template for TCR beta VDJ and CDR3 sequence profiling was genomic DNA. TCRdb fed the reads into MiXCR, producing one record per CDR3 protein. The data show fewer than 200,000 distinct CDR3 sequences, roughly 47% seen once. Sequenced input: sorted CD4+, CD8+, or CD8+CD57+ T cells (not recorded which) from PBMCs. This clonotype originated in a human donor in good health.

CDR3 protein: CASSQILPPGETQYF. In nucleotides, the CDR3 is TGTGCCAGCAGCCAAATACTTCCACCGGGGGAGACCCAGTACTTC. The rearrangement joins TRBV7-3 to TRBJ2-5; D is possibly TRBD2 (5 bases). Germline values: CDR1 SGHTA, CDR2 FQGTGA. V lost 5 bases to trimming and J lost 5 bases, with 18 bases between them. The CDR3 sequence is 15 residues long.